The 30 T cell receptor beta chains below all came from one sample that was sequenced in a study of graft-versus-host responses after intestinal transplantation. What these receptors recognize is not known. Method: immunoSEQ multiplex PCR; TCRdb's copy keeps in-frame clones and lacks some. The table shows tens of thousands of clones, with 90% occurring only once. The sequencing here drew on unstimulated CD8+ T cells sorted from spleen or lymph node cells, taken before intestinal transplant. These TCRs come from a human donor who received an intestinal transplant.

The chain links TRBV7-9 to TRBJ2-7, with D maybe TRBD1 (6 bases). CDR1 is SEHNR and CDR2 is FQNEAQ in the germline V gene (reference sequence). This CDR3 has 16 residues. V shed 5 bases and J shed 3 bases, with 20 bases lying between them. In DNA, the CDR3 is TGTGCCAGCAGCCCAAGCCCGGGACACCAAGGCTACGAGCAGTACTTC. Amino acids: CASSPSPGHQGYEQYF. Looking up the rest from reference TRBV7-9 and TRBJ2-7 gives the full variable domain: DTGVSQNPRHKITKRGQNVTFRCDPISEHNRLYWYRQTLGQGPEFLTYFQNEAQLEKSRLLSDRFSAERPKGSFSTLEIQRTEQGDSAMYLCASSPSPGHQGYEQYFGPGTRLTVT.

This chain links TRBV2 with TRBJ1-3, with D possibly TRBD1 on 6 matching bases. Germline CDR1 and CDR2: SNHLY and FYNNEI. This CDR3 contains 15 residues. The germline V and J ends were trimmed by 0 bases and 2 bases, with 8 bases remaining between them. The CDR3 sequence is CASSEAPGAGNTIYF. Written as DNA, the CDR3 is TGTGCCAGCAGTGAAGCGCCAGGGGCTGGAAACACCATATATTTT.

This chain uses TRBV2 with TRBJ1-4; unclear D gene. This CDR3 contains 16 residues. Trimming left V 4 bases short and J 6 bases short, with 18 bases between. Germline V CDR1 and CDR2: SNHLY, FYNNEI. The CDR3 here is CASSGETAYGDEKLFF. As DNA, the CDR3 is TGTGCCAGCAGTGGAGAGACCGCGTACGGGGATGAAAAACTGTTTTTT.

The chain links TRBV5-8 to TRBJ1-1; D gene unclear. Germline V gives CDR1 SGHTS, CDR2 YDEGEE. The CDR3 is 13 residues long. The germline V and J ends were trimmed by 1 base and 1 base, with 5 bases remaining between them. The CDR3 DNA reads TGTGCCAGCAGCTTGTCTCCGAACACTGAAGCTTTCTTT. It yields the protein CASSLSPNTEAFF.

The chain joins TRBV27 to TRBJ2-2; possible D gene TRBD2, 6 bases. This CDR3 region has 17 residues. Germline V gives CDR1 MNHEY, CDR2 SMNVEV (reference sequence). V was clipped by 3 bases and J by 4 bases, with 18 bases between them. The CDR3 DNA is TGTGCCAGCAGTTTCGCCGGGGAGGTAGGGACCACCGGGGAGCTGTTTTTT. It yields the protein CASSFAGEVGTTGELFF.

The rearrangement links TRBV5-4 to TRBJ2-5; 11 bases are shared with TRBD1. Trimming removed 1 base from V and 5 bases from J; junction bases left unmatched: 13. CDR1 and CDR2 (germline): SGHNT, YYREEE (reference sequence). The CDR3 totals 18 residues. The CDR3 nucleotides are TGTGCCAGCAGCTTGTCGTTAACCGGGACAGGGGGTTTTGAGACCCAGTACTTC. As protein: CASSLSLTGTGGFETQYF.

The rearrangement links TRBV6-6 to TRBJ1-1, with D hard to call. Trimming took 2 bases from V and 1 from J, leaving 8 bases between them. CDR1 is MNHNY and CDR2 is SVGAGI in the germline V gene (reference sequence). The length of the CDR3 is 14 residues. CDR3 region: CASSYVAGNTEAFF. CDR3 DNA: TGTGCCAGCAGTTACGTCGCGGGGAACACTGAAGCTTTCTTT.

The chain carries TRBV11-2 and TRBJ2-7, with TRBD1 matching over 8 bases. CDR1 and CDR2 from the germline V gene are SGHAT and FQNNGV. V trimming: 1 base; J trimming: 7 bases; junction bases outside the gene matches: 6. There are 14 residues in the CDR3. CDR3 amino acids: CASSLGQGFQEQYF. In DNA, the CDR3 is TGTGCCAGCAGCTTAGGACAGGGGTTTCAGGAGCAGTACTTC.

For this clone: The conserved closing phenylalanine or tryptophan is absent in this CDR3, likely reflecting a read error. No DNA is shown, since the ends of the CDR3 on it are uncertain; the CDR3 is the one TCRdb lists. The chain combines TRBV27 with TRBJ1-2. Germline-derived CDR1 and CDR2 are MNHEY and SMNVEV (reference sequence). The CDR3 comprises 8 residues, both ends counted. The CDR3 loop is CASIPRVV.

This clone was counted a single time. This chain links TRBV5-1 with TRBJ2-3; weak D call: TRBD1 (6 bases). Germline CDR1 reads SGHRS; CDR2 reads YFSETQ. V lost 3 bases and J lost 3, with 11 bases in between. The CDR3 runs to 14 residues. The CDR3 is CASSSDSLTDTQYF. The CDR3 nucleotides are TGCGCCAGCAGCTCGGACAGTCTTACAGATACGCAGTATTTT.

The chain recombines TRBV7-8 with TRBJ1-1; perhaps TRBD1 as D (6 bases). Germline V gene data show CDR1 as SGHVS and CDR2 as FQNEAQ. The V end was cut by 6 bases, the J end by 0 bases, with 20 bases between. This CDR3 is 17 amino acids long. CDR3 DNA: TGTGCCAGCAGACCGGACAGCCCACTCAGAATGAACACTGAAGCTTTCTTT. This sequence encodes CASRPDSPLRMNTEAFF.

Here the CDR3 reads CASSLTGGFYEQYF. CDR3 DNA sequence: TGTGCCAGCAGCCTTACGGGGGGCTTCTACGAGCAGTACTTC. The chain has TRBV14 and TRBJ2-7; weak D call: TRBD2 (7 bases). Germline V gene data show CDR1 as SGHDN and CDR2 as FVKESK. The CDR3 spans 14 residues. V was shortened by 4 bases and J by 3 bases, with 13 bases between the two germline ends.

The CDR3 spells CASSPSGTGGKNTGELFF. The CDR3 nucleotides read TGTGCCAGCAGCCCCTCCGGGACAGGAGGTAAGAACACCGGGGAGCTGTTTTTT. The chain has TRBV14 and TRBJ2-2, with 8 positions matching TRBD1. The CDR3 runs to 18 residues. The V and J ends lost 4 bases and 1 base, in that order; junction bases with no gene match: 11. CDR1 and CDR2 (germline): SGHDN, FVKESK.

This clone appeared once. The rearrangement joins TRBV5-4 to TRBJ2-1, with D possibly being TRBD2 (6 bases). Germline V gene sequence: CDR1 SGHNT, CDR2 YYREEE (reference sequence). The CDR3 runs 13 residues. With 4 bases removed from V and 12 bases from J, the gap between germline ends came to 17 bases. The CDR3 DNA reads TGTGCCAGCAGCGGAGGGCCCGTCGGTTGGCAGTTCTTC. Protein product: CASSGGPVGWQFF.

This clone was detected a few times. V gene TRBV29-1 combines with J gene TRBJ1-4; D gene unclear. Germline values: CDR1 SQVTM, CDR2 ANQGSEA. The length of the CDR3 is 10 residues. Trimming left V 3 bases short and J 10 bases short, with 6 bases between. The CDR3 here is CSVDSPKLFF. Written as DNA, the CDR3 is TGCAGCGTTGATTCTCCAAAACTGTTTTTT. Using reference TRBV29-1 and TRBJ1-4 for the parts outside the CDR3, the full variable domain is SAVISQKPSRDICQRGTSLTIQCQVDSQVTMMFWYRQQPGQSLTLIATANQGSEATYESGFVIDKFPISRPNLTFSTLTVSNMSPEDSSIYLCSVDSPKLFFGSGTQLSVL.

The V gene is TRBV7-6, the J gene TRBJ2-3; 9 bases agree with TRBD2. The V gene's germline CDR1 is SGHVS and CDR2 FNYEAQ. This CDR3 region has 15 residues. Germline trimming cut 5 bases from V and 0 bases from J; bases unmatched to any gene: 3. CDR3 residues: CASSHSGGSTDTQYF. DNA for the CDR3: TGTGCCAGCAGCCATAGCGGGGGCAGCACAGATACGCAGTATTTT. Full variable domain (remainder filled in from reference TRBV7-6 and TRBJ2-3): GAGVSQSPRYKVTKRGQDVALRCDPISGHVSLYWYRQALGQGPEFLTYFNYEAQQDKSGLPNDRFSAERPEGSISTLTIQRTEQRDSAMYRCASSHSGGSTDTQYFGPGTRLTVL.

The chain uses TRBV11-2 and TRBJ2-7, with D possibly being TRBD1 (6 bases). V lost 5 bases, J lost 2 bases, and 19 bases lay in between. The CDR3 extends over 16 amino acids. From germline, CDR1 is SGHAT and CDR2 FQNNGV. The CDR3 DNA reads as TGTGCCAGCAGCGGCCCTGCCAGGGGAGTACCCTACGAGCAGTACTTC. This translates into CASSGPARGVPYEQYF.

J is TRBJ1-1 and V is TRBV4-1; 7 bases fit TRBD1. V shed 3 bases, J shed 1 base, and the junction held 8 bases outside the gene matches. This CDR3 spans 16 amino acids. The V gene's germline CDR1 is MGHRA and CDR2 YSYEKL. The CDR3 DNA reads TGCGCCAGCAGCCAGAAAGGGGGCCCCGCGAACACTGAAGCTTTCTTT. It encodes CASSQKGGPANTEAFF.

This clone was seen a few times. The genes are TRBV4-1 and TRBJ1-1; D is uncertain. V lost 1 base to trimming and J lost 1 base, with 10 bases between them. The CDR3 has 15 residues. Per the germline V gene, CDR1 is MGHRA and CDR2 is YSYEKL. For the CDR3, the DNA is TGCGCCAGCAGCCAAGTAATTGGCACGAACACTGAAGCTTTCTTT. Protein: CASSQVIGTNTEAFF.

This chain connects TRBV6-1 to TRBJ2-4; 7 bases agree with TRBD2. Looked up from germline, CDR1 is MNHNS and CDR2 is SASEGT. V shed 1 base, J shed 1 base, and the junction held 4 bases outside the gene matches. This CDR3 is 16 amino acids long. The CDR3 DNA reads TGTGCCAGCAGTGAAGGGGGAGGGTTGGCCAAAAACATTCAGTACTTC. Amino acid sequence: CASSEGGGLAKNIQYF.

CDR3 sequence: CASSVGDGGGRSGETQYF. DNA of the CDR3: TGTGCCAGCAGCGTAGGCGATGGGGGGGGGCGGAGTGGAGAGACCCAGTACTTC. The chain recombines TRBV9 with TRBJ2-5; D perhaps matches TRBD2 (7 bases). Trimming left V 0 bases short and J 4 bases short, with 22 bases between. Germline CDR1 SGDLS, CDR2 YYNGEE. The CDR3 is 18 amino acids.

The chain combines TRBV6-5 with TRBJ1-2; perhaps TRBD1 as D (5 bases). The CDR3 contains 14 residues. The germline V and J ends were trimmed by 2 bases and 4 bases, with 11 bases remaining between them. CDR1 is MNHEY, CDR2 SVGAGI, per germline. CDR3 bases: TGTGCCAGCAGTTACGGCGGGACGGTCTATGGCTACACCTTC. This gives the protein CASSYGGTVYGYTF.

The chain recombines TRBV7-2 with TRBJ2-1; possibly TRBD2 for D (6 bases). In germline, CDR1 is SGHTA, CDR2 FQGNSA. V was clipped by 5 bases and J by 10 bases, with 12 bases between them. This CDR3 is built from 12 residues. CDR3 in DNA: TGTGCCAGCAGCGAACTAGCCAGGGAGCAGTTCTTC. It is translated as CASSELAREQFF.

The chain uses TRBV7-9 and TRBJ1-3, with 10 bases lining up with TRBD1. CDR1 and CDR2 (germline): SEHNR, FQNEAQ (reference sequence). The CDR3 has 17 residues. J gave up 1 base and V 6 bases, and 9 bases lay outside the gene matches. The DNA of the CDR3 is TGTGCCAGCAGATATCCCGGGACAGGGGATTCTGGAAACACCATATATTTT. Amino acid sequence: CASRYPGTGDSGNTIYF.

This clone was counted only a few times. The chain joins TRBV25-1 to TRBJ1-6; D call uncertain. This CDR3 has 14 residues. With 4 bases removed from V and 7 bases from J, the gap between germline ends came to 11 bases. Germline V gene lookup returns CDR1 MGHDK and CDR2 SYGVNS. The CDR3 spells CASSGRAFNSPLHF. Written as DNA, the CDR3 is TGTGCCAGCAGTGGGAGGGCCTTCAATTCACCCCTCCACTTT.

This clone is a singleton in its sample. The CDR3 spells CASTWEGTPYGYTF. The CDR3 DNA reads as TGTGCCAGCACCTGGGAGGGGACTCCTTATGGCTACACCTTC. The chain links TRBV6-6 to TRBJ1-2; possible D gene TRBD1, 5 bases. V lost 7 bases to trimming and J lost 5 bases, with 17 bases between them. The CDR3 has 14 residues. The germline gives CDR1 MNHNY, CDR2 SVGAGI (reference sequence).

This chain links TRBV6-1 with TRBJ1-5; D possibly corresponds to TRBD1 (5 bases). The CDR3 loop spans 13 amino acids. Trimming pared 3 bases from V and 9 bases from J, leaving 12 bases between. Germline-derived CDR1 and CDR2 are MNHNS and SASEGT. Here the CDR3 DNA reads TGTGCCAGCAGTGAGGGGCCACTCGGGCCCCAGCATTTT. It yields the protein CASSEGPLGPQHF.

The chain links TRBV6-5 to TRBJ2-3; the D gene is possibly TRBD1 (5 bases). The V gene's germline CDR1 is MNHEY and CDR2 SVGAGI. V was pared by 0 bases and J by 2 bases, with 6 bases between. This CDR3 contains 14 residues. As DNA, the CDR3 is TGTGCCAGCAGTTACTCGACAGTCACAGATACGCAGTATTTT. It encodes CASSYSTVTDTQYF.

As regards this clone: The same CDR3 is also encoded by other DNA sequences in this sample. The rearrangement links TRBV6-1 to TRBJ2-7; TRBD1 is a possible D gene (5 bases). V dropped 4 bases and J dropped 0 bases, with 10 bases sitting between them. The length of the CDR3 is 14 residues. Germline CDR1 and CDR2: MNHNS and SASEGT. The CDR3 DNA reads TGTGCCAGCAGTGGGCAGGGAAGCTCCTACGAGCAGTACTTC. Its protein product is CASSGQGSSYEQYF.

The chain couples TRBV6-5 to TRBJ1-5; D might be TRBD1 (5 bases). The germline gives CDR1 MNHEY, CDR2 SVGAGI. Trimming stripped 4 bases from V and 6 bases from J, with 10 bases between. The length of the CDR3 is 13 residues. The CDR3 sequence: CASSSAGLQPQHF. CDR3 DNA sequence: TGTGCCAGCAGTTCAGCAGGGCTTCAGCCCCAGCATTTT.